This entry concerns a single T cell receptor beta chain. The table lists this clonotype with a few counts. The clone's antigen remains unknown. The input lacks base qualities; no much larger clone sits a single base away. Interpreted using the paper, the time point label stands for: newly diagnosed GD, antithyroid drugs for less than 3 months. For both TCR sequencing and RNA sequencing, RNA was extracted from PBMCs in TRIzol. The diagnosis of Graves' disease followed American Thyroid Association guidelines. Patients for the study were recruited at an endocrinology department in Xi'an, China. Each patient gave approximately 8.8 milliliters of peripheral blood, collected in an EDTA anticoagulant tube. Ficoll Paque Plus density gradient separation was used to isolate PBMCs, and no further T cell sorting was performed. An Agilent 2100 Bioanalyzer and agarose gel were used to check RNA quality, while a NanoDrop 2000 measured RNA concentration.

This specimen belongs to a study of regulatory T cells in long-lasting Graves disease (dated by TCRdb to the early 2020s). About the full investigation: Patients with newly diagnosed Graves' disease had been on antithyroid drugs for under 3 months. A total of 33 samples were covered by TCR sequencing, comprising approximately 13 persistent and around 20 newly diagnosed Graves' disease patients. The study was registered as a clinical trial and conducted in China. Peripheral blood TCR sequencing and RNA sequencing compared persistent Graves' disease patients with newly diagnosed Graves' disease patients. Study-level results and caveats: A larger number of public clonotypes was shared among persistent patients (approximately 2,500) than among newly diagnosed patients (about 990). The authors acknowledged the small sample size as a limitation that may reduce accuracy. Peripheral blood alone was examined, since thyroid tissue, which constituted the primary lesion, could not be accessed. Lower TCR Shannon entropy and fewer highly expanded clones were observed in persistent Graves' disease patients than in newly diagnosed patients, which suggested clonal expansion. Only the TCR beta chain was sequenced and analyzed.

Receptor amplification or capture employed multiplex PCR. The reads were generated on an Illumina HiSeq 4000. To build TCR beta libraries, CDR3 regions were amplified by Arm-PCR using iRepertoire HTBI primers. PCR products were gel purified before sequencing. The authors' pipeline ran thus. Gene usage analysis of CDR3 amino acid clonotypes relied on the approximately 68 TRBV and about 15 TRBJ segments identified across samples. Filtered high-quality paired reads were merged into contigs using COPE and FqMerger. BLAST was used to align contigs to IMGT TRBV, TRBD and TRBJ reference genes, with CDR3 defined following IMGT. Any clonotype with a frequency above 0.1% was counted as a highly expanded clone. Shannon entropy was used to measure repertoire diversity, and the Gini coefficient was used to measure V-J evenness. Clonotypes shared by more than one individual were considered public. The public reads were reanalyzed by TCRdb: fastp trimming at Q25, MiXCR alignment, in-frame beta chains only. CDR3 protein duplicates are merged, each entry listing the most common genes and DNA. The V and J calls follow TCRdb's processing rather than the paper's. For this sample the table gives about 620,000 distinct CDR3 sequences, of which about 16% were detected only once. 18% of the sample goes to the ten largest clones.

This same sample was also part of a study on T cells in Graves' hyperthyroidism and ophthalmopathy. The second publication reports: Graves' hyperthyroidism was defined as stable when no progression to ophthalmopathy occurred over 18 months of follow-up. Hyperthyroidism patients were newly diagnosed, with disease duration under 2 months, and aged 18 to 65 years. Patients with uncontrolled infections, other autoimmune diseases, pregnancy or lactation were excluded. Clinical symptoms, serum thyroxine and TRAb, thyroid ultrasound, and orbital computed tomography formed the basis for the diagnoses. For the first round of RT-PCR on the TCR CDR3, the HTBI primer set was used together with the Qiagen OneStep RT-PCR kit. Most expanded thyroid clonotypes (frequency above 0.001) were also detected in blood, suggesting blood repertoires may reflect thyroid immune responses. A model built on a 13 V-J signature distinguished ophthalmopathy from stable hyperthyroidism, reaching approximately 89% sensitivity and about 81% specificity in cross-validation and 80%/75% in testing. In validation, progression to ophthalmopathy was predicted by the model with 70.59% sensitivity and around 75% specificity, a median of 6.5 months before onset. To identify distinguishing TCR V-J signatures, a discovery cohort of about 100 patients was used, comprising some 43 with Graves' ophthalmopathy and some 60 with stable Graves' hyperthyroidism. Whether ophthalmopathy could be predicted prospectively was tested in an independent validation cohort made up of roughly 19 hyperthyroidism patients plus 17 patients who later progressed to ophthalmopathy. The approximately 100 discovery patients were randomly divided into training and test sets at a 7:3 ratio. Thyroid tissue and blood T-cell repertoires from roughly six Graves' hyperthyroidism patients were also compared in the study. After blood sampling, hyperthyroidism patients were treated with methimazole at a starting dose of 30 mg daily, and ophthalmopathy patients were treated with high-dose intravenous methylprednisolone. A second multiplex PCR round built the libraries, followed by size selection and purification. Paired-end sequencing of the libraries was performed with 100 bp reads on an Illumina HiSeq2000. SOAPnuke was used to process the raw data, with reads discarded if the reads contained adapters or uncalled bases, had a mean Phred below 15, or lacked an exact constant-primer or identifier match. High-quality paired reads were merged with COPE v1.2.5, and unique nucleotide sequences were defined as clonotypes. MiTCR v1.1 was used to align the clonotypes against IMGT TRBV, TRBD and TRBJ reference segments. The analysis was restricted to V-J combinations with a frequency above 0.0001, which together covered 98% to 99.2% of the repertoires. The TCS score was defined as the ratio of F50 (clonal expansion) to E x V (chaos), calculated using BLOSUM62-based TCRdist between CDR3 peptides within each V-J. Welch's t-statistics and random forest reduced 500 to 650 V-J features to 10 to 15, which were used in a naive Bayes classifier (R e1071). Sample size was not statistically predetermined, and blinding of investigators to group allocation was not performed. TCR Vbeta CDR3 sequencing of 130 to 150 peripheral blood samples (fewer than 45 ophthalmopathy, roughly 74 hyperthyroidism and roughly 17 progressor patients) is reported in the paper.

The origin of this receptor is a woman aged 25 to 39 with Graves disease. Donor details come from another sample of the same person, matched by shared clones. The sample here was peripheral blood mononuclear cells (PBMCs), taken at new diagnosis, from a patient treated with antithyroid drugs.

The sequenced DNA: TGTGCCACCAGCAGGGAGGAGGACTATGGCTACACCTTC. The encoded protein is CATSREEDYGYTF. Rearrangement joined TRBV15 to TRBJ1-2; the D gene remains uncertain. From cysteine to phenylalanine, the CDR3 is 13 amino acids long. Only the CDR3 part of the read is kept: 39 bases, read in frame from the first base. Trimming at the junction amounts to 3 bases on V and 3 bases on J, and the germline ends lie 8 bases apart. The germline V gene (reference sequence) specifies LNHNV as CDR1 and YYDKDF as CDR2.